This TCR beta chain was obtained from a study of vaccination effects on CD4 cells after COVID-19. Study observations and caveats: Infection- and vaccine-induced clones contracted markedly late after vaccination. Missing from the study were early post-infection timepoints, and its convalescent patients were few. Of the vaccine-induced clones from healthy vaccinees, merely 1 of 255 recognized common cold coronaviruses as well.

The ViraFEST assay expanded antigen-specific CD4+ T cells with viral peptide pools before sequencing. CD4+ T cell isolation took place after less than 13 days of culture. Each vaccine recipient was nucleocapsid antibody negative and had no prior SARS-CoV-2 infection. PBMC were cultured at roughly 2 million per well with roughly 10 IU/ml IL-2 and 10 ug/ml peptides. The protocol was immunoSEQ multiplex PCR, while the TCRdb copy is restricted to in-frame clones and leaves out a portion. The repertoire consists of fewer than 25,000 clones, with 76% occurring once and the leading ten covering around a tenth. The ends lost 0 bases at V and 8 bases at J; junction bases unmatched: 6. The CDR3 loop spans 14 amino acids. Germline lookup yields CDR1 MRHNA and CDR2 SNTAGT. About this clone itself: The antigen is unknown.

The receptor was isolated from a human donor who received a COVID-19 vaccine. The starting material was CD4+ T cells from PBMCs cultured with HCoV-NL63 spike peptides, obtained before COVID-19 vaccination. The rearrangement joins TRBV6-4 to TRBJ1-2; TRBD1 matches 7 bases. In nucleotides, the CDR3 is TGTGCCAGCAGTGACTCGAGGGACAGTGGCGGCTACACCTTC. It yields the protein CASSDSRDSGGYTF.